The subject of this entry is one T cell receptor beta chain. Antigen specificity is unknown. The record originates from a study of cytomegalovirus exposure and HLA in healthy donors. General study results and limits: It was reportedly the case that the classifier diagnosed cytomegalovirus status with high specificity and sensitivity. Testing in vitro showed a few CMV-associated chains specific for CMV antigens. When a later analysis was performed, an Asian-associated ancestry cluster reportedly had fewer N-insertions than the approximately 680-donor mean.

Use of 60 Vbeta and 13 Jbeta primers characterized the PCR. The method was immunoSEQ multiplex PCR; TCRdb's version includes in-frame clones alone and lacks a portion of them. The table shows some 140,000 clones, with about 68% occurring only once. Nominally healthy donors provided the samples, though records likely missed some immune exposures. Germline assignment: CDR1 SEHNR and CDR2 FQNEAQ (reference sequence). Germline trimming cut 9 bases from V and 4 bases from J; bases unmatched to any gene: 11. The CDR3 runs to 15 residues. Sequencing input: PBMCs. The TCR was taken from a human donor in good health. The chain is built from TRBV7-9 and TRBJ2-2, with 7 bases matching TRBD2. The CDR3 sequence: CASWGGEILTGELFF. The CDR3, as DNA: TGTGCCAGTTGGGGGGGAGAAATACTCACCGGGGAGCTGTTTTTT.